The 31 T cell receptor beta chains below were found in one sample sequenced in a study of OX40 agonist ivuxolimab in advanced cancers. Sequenced by immunoSEQ multiplex PCR; TCRdb stores in-frame clones only, minus some. This table has roughly 50,000 clones, approximately 86% appearing once. The specimen was CD4+ or CD8+ T cells sorted from blood, collected in a trial of the OX40 agonist ivuxolimab. These receptors were collected from an adult with an advanced solid tumor such as melanoma, head and neck, liver or kidney cancer.

This chain joins TRBV2 and TRBJ1-5, with 7 bases aligning to TRBD1. Germline values: CDR1 SNHLY, CDR2 FYNNEI. J lost 3 bases, V lost 9 bases, and 5 bases had no gene match. The CDR3 extends over 13 amino acids. Here the CDR3 reads CASTGDPNQPQHF. CDR3 nucleotides: TGTGCCAGTACAGGGGATCCCAATCAGCCCCAGCATTTT.

This clone was recorded only once. The chain uses TRBV18 and TRBJ1-1; 7 nucleotides align to TRBD1. After removal of 6 bases from V and 4 bases from J, the junction contained 5 bases not matched to a gene. Germline-derived CDR1 and CDR2 are KGHSH and LQKENI. The CDR3 length is 13 residues. This chain's CDR3 is CASSLDRATEAFF. In DNA, the CDR3 is TGTGCCAGCTCCCTCGACAGGGCCACTGAAGCTTTCTTT. Together with reference TRBV18 and TRBJ1-1, the CDR3 gives the full variable domain: NAGVMQNPRHLVRRRGQEARLRCSPMKGHSHVYWYRQLPEEGLKFMVYLQKENIIDESGMPKERFSAEFPKEGPSILRIQQVVRGDSAAYFCASSLDRATEAFFGQGTRLTVV.

This clone is medium-sized within its sample. This chain uses TRBV30 with TRBJ1-5, with a weak D call TRBD1 (6 bases). The V gene lost 2 bases and the J gene lost 6 bases, with 23 bases spanning the gap. Looked up from germline, CDR1 is GTSNPN and CDR2 is SVGIG (reference sequence). There are 17 residues in the CDR3. CDR3 residues: CAWSPPLGGPRGQPQHF. The CDR3 nucleotides are TGTGCCTGGAGTCCTCCCCTGGGGGGCCCACGGGGTCAGCCCCAGCATTTT.

The gene calls are TRBV10-3 and TRBJ2-1, with D possibly being TRBD1 (6 bases). There are 20 residues in the CDR3. Germline CDR1 reads ENHRY; CDR2 reads SYGVKD. With 0 bases removed from V and 0 bases from J, the gap between germline ends came to 21 bases. The CDR3 DNA reads TGTGCCATCAGTGAGTCGAGGGGGACCCCCCTGTTAAGCTCCTACAATGAGCAGTTCTTC. Amino acids: CAISESRGTPLLSSYNEQFF.

Judged by abundance, this clone is medium-sized. This chain links TRBV5-6 with TRBJ2-1; 7 nucleotides match TRBD2. Losses at the gene ends were 4 bases for V and 0 bases for J; bases not matched to a gene: 4. CDR3 length: 15 residues. Germline lookup yields CDR1 SGHDT and CDR2 YYEEEE. Here the CDR3 DNA reads TGTGCCAGCAGCATAAGACTAGCCTCCTACAATGAGCAGTTCTTC. It is translated as CASSIRLASYNEQFF. The variable domain in full, with the rest retrieved from reference TRBV5-6 and TRBJ2-1, is DAGVTQSPTHLIKTRGQQVTLRCSPKSGHDTVSWYQQALGQGPQFIFQYYEEEERQRGNFPDRFSGHQFPNYSSELNVNALLLGDSALYLCASSIRLASYNEQFFGPGTRLTVL.

The chain links TRBV4-1 to TRBJ2-2; D not certain. The CDR3 spans 18 residues. Germline CDR1 reads MGHRA; CDR2 reads YSYEKL. With 4 bases removed from V and 5 bases from J, the gap between germline ends came to 23 bases. The CDR3, as DNA: TGCGCCAGCAGCCTCCGAACCTTGGGTAACGAAGGTACCGGGGAGCTGTTTTTT. Translating gives CASSLRTLGNEGTGELFF.

Points on this clone: One end of the junction fails to match germline, which may point to a read error. The rearrangement joins TRBV5-4 to TRBJ2-2; 9 positions match TRBD1. The CDR3 has 15 residues. From germline, CDR1 is SGHNT and CDR2 YYREEE (reference sequence). The CDR3 sequence: CASSWGTGYTGELLF. The CDR3 coding sequence is TGTGCCAGCAGCTGGGGGACAGGGTACACCGGGGAGCTGCTTTTT.

This clone was counted only a few times. V gene TRBV9 combines with J gene TRBJ1-6; unclear D gene. CDR3 length: 15 residues. CDR1 is SGDLS, CDR2 YYNGEE, per germline. Trimming took off 3 bases at V and 8 bases at J, with 15 bases between the two ends. DNA of the CDR3: TGTGCCAGCAGCGCCACGGGGATTGGGGATTCACCCCTCCACTTT. This sequence encodes CASSATGIGDSPLHF.

The chain employs TRBV7-2 and TRBJ2-2; a weak D match, TRBD2 (5 bases). With 2 bases removed from V and 5 bases from J, the gap between germline ends came to 6 bases. This CDR3 contains 13 residues. Germline V gives CDR1 SGHTA, CDR2 FQGNSA. CDR3: CASSLPGTGELFF. The CDR3 region has the DNA TGTGCCAGCAGCTTACCGGGGACCGGGGAGCTGTTTTTT.

The V call is TRBV7-9, the J call TRBJ2-7; D is undetermined. Germline CDR1 reads SEHNR; CDR2 reads FQNEAQ (reference sequence). The CDR3 has 15 residues. V gave up 3 bases and J gave up 7 bases, with 19 bases separating them. Here the CDR3 reads CASSFRALKEEEQYF. DNA for the CDR3: TGTGCCAGCAGCTTTAGGGCGCTAAAAGAAGAAGAGCAGTACTTC.

This chain joins TRBV18 and TRBJ2-3; tentative D call: TRBD1 (6 bases). The CDR3 totals 14 residues. Trimming took 0 bases from V and 6 from J, leaving 10 bases between them. The germline V gene has CDR1 KGHSH and CDR2 LQKENI. CDR3 DNA: TGTGCCAGCTCACCACCTTCAGGGGCTGATACGCAGTATTTT. Its translation: CASSPPSGADTQYF. Full variable domain (rest looked up from reference TRBV18 and TRBJ2-3): NAGVMQNPRHLVRRRGQEARLRCSPMKGHSHVYWYRQLPEEGLKFMVYLQKENIIDESGMPKERFSAEFPKEGPSILRIQQVVRGDSAAYFCASSPPSGADTQYFGPGTRLTVL.

This clone appeared a few times. The chain couples TRBV7-9 to TRBJ2-5; D call uncertain. This CDR3 comprises 16 residues. The V end lost 5 bases, the J end lost 2 bases, and 18 bases lay between the germline ends. CDR1 is SEHNR and CDR2 is FQNEAQ in the germline V gene (reference sequence). The CDR3 DNA reads as TGTGCCAGCAGCCAATTACGACTTATTCAGCAAGAGACCCAGTACTTC. Encoded protein: CASSQLRLIQQETQYF.

This clone came up once. CDR3 loop: CASSKYNEQFF. The CDR3, as DNA: TGTGCCAGCAGCAAGTACAATGAGCAGTTCTTC. The chain is built from TRBV11-2 and TRBJ2-1; D gene uncertain. This CDR3 spans 11 amino acids. Germline CDR1 SGHAT, CDR2 FQNNGV. V lost 5 bases to trimming and J lost 4 bases, with 3 bases between them.

The chain is built from TRBV11-2 and TRBJ1-6; D unclear. V was shortened by 5 bases and J by 6 bases, with 14 bases between the two germline ends. This CDR3 region has 15 residues. CDR1 and CDR2 from the germline V gene are SGHAT and FQNNGV. Here the CDR3 reads CASSPGGGANSPLHF. The CDR3 nucleotides read TGTGCCAGCAGCCCGGGTGGAGGAGCTAATTCACCCCTCCACTTT.

This sequence joins TRBV6-5 and TRBJ2-2; D remains unclear. Germline CDR1 reads MNHEY; CDR2 reads SVGAGI. The CDR3 covers 12 residues. Trimming removed 5 bases at V and 2 bases at J, with 3 bases between. The CDR3 reads CASSQNTGELFF. CDR3 nucleotide sequence: TGTGCCAGCAGTCAAAACACCGGGGAGCTGTTTTTT.

The rearrangement joins TRBV27 to TRBJ2-7; possibly TRBD1 for D (5 bases). Trimming left V 2 bases short and J 6 bases short, with 11 bases between. The CDR3 contains 13 residues. CDR1 is MNHEY and CDR2 is SMNVEV in the germline V gene (reference sequence). Here the CDR3 DNA reads TGTGCCAGCAGTTTAGTCAGGGCCTCCGAGCAGTACTTC. Encoded protein: CASSLVRASEQYF.

The chain employs TRBV2 and TRBJ2-1; perhaps TRBD2 as D (6 bases). Deletions cut 7 bases from V and 3 bases from J, with 10 bases between. Germline values: CDR1 SNHLY, CDR2 FYNNEI. CDR3 size: 13 residues. DNA for the CDR3: TGTGCCAGCACCCCGGGACTCTACAATGAGCAGTTCTTC. Translated, it gives CASTPGLYNEQFF. Combining the CDR3 with reference TRBV2 and TRBJ2-1 gives the whole variable domain EPEVTQTPSHQVTQMGQEVILRCVPISNHLYFYWYRQILGQKVEFLVSFYNNEISEKSEIFDDQFSVERPDGSNFTLKIRSTKLEDSAMYFCASTPGLYNEQFFGPGTRLTVL.

The chain employs TRBV2 and TRBJ2-1; possibly TRBD2 for D (6 bases). The CDR3 consists of 16 residues. Trimming removed 4 bases from V and 5 bases from J, with 18 bases in between. Germline CDR1 SNHLY, CDR2 FYNNEI. Here the CDR3 DNA reads TGTGCCAGCAGTGTTGGTGGGACTCGAGGACACAATGAGCAGTTCTTC. As protein: CASSVGGTRGHNEQFF. Combining the CDR3 with reference TRBV2 and TRBJ2-1 gives the whole variable domain EPEVTQTPSHQVTQMGQEVILRCVPISNHLYFYWYRQILGQKVEFLVSFYNNEISEKSEIFDDQFSVERPDGSNFTLKIRSTKLEDSAMYFCASSVGGTRGHNEQFFGPGTRLTVL.

In this sample, this clone turned up once. This sequence joins TRBV15 and TRBJ2-7; no firm D call. V was clipped by 1 base and J by 7 bases, with 14 bases between them. The germline gives CDR1 LNHNV, CDR2 YYDKDF (reference sequence). The CDR3 totals 14 residues. The CDR3 nucleotides read TGTGCCACCAGCAGAGCTGGCAGGCAAGGGGAGCAGTACTTC. Translation: CATSRAGRQGEQYF.

The chain combines TRBV5-6 with TRBJ2-2; D might be TRBD1 (5 bases). This CDR3 region has 13 residues. With 4 bases removed from V and 6 bases from J, the gap between germline ends came to 10 bases. The germline V gene encodes CDR1 SGHDT and CDR2 YYEEEE. CDR3 nucleotides: TGTGCCAGCAGCCCAGGGTATTCCGGGGAGCTGTTTTTT. Residues: CASSPGYSGELFF.

The chain combines TRBV7-9 with TRBJ1-3, with D perhaps TRBD1 (6 bases). CDR1 is SEHNR and CDR2 is FQNEAQ in the germline V gene (reference sequence). Trimming left V 5 bases short and J 4 bases short, with 15 bases between. CDR3 length: 15 residues. CDR3 DNA sequence: TGTGCCAGCAGCATAGGGGCAGGGGCAGGAAACACCATATATTTT. It codes for CASSIGAGAGNTIYF.

The chain couples TRBV27 to TRBJ1-5, with TRBD1 matching over 9 bases. Germline CDR1 is MNHEY and CDR2 is SMNVEV (reference sequence). Trimming took 4 bases from V and 6 from J; bases not matched to a gene: 10. The CDR3 length is 16 residues. The CDR3 coding sequence is TGTGCCAGCAGTTCAACAGGGGGCCCCTTTATTCAGCCCCAGCATTTT. Its protein is CASSSTGGPFIQPQHF.

Worth noting for this clone: The junction and the germline gene differ at one end; a read error may be behind it. CDR3 residues: CASSQELAGDRQYF. The DNA for the CDR3 is TGTGCCAGCAGCCAAGAACTAGCGGGAGATAGGCAGTATTTT. The chain uses TRBV4-2 and TRBJ2-3; 11 nucleotides agree with TRBD2. The CDR3 spans 14 residues. Germline CDR1 is LGHNA and CDR2 is YNFKEQ.

This chain joins TRBV9 and TRBJ2-5; a possible D gene is TRBD2 (6 bases). This CDR3 is 18 amino acids long. Germline V gene sequence: CDR1 SGDLS, CDR2 YYNGEE. Trimming removed 1 base from V and 2 bases from J, with 21 bases in between. This CDR3 reads CASSVSSGTFPMQETQYF. CDR3 coding DNA: TGTGCCAGCAGCGTATCCTCCGGGACTTTTCCCATGCAAGAGACCCAGTACTTC.

The J gene is TRBJ1-1, the V gene TRBV15; D not resolved. CDR3 length: 15 amino acids. Between the trimmed V and J ends, which lost 1 base and 0 bases, there was a span of 9 bases. CDR1 and CDR2 from the germline V gene are LNHNV and YYDKDF (reference sequence). In DNA form, the CDR3 reads TGTGCCACCAGCAGAGCTGGCAGCCTGAACACTGAAGCTTTCTTT. It codes for CATSRAGSLNTEAFF.

On this clone itself: At one end the junction does not follow the germline gene, possibly because of a read error. This chain links TRBV7-8 with TRBJ2-7; possibly TRBD2 for D (5 bases). Per the germline V gene, CDR1 is SGHVS and CDR2 is FQNEAQ. The CDR3 sequence is 16 residues long. The CDR3 DNA sequence: TGTGCCAGCAGCCTAGCCCCAGGACGGATCTCCTACGAGCAGTACTTC. This gives the protein CASSLAPGRISYEQYF.

This chain uses TRBV7-8 with TRBJ2-1; 9 bases fit TRBD2. The CDR3 loop spans 14 amino acids. After removal of 7 bases from V and 7 bases from J, the junction contained 8 bases not matched to a gene. Germline values: CDR1 SGHVS, CDR2 FQNEAQ. This chain's CDR3 is CASTLGLAYNEQFF. The CDR3 region has the DNA TGTGCCAGCACCCTCGGACTAGCGTATAATGAGCAGTTCTTC.

This chain joins TRBV14 and TRBJ2-3, with 7 bases aligning to TRBD2. The CDR3 spans 15 residues. V lost 5 bases to trimming and J lost 2 bases; unmatched junction nucleotides: 7. Germline CDR1 reads SGHDN; CDR2 reads FVKESK. In DNA, the CDR3 is TGTGCCAGCAGCAAGCAGCGGGGACCCACAGATACGCAGTATTTT. Encoded protein: CASSKQRGPTDTQYF. Complete variable domain (other parts from reference TRBV14 and TRBJ2-3): EAGVTQFPSHSVIEKGQTVTLRCDPISGHDNLYWYRRVMGKEIKFLLHFVKESKQDESGMPNNRFLAERTGGTYSTLKVQPAELEDSGVYFCASSKQRGPTDTQYFGPGTRLTVL.

The V call is TRBV5-1, the J call TRBJ1-5; D is ambiguous. In germline, CDR1 is SGHRS, CDR2 YFSETQ. The length of the CDR3 is 13 residues. V was trimmed by 0 bases and J by 5 bases, leaving 6 bases between them. In DNA, the CDR3 is TGCGCCAGCAGCTTGGCCTTGGATCAGCCCCAGCATTTT. This sequence encodes CASSLALDQPQHF.

The chain carries TRBV14 and TRBJ1-4, with unresolved D. Germline CDR1 is SGHDN and CDR2 is FVKESK. The CDR3 loop spans 17 amino acids. V lost 4 bases and J 0 bases, leaving 15 bases between the germline ends. The CDR3 coding sequence is TGTGCCAGCAGCCGAGACGGCTACAACCCAACTAATGAAAAACTGTTTTTT. It codes for CASSRDGYNPTNEKLFF.

J is TRBJ1-5 and V is TRBV5-1; D remains ambiguous. The germline V gene has CDR1 SGHRS and CDR2 YFSETQ. Trimming shortened V by 4 bases and J by 1 base, and 9 bases separated the two germline ends. The CDR3 spans 14 residues. CDR3 protein: CASSPGPSNQPQHF. For the CDR3, the DNA is TGCGCCAGCAGCCCGGGCCCCAGCAATCAGCCCCAGCATTTT.